These 7 T cell receptor beta chains share one sample of origin, sequenced in a study of T cell responses to AZD1222 COVID-19 vaccine. Measured with immunoSEQ multiplex PCR; TCRdb has only the in-frame clones, and not every one. The sample carries about 180,000 clones, around 90% recorded once. The material sequenced was peripheral blood, taken 28 days after the second AZD1222 dose. These receptor sequences come from an adult who received the AZD1222 COVID-19 vaccine.

J is TRBJ2-2 and V is TRBV6-5; 7 positions agree with TRBD1. This CDR3 is built from 15 residues. Germline V gene sequence: CDR1 MNHEY, CDR2 SVGAGI. The ends lost 5 bases at V and 6 bases at J; junction bases unmatched: 9. CDR3 loop: CASSLSRQGAGELFF. In DNA form, the CDR3 reads TGTGCCAGCAGTCTATCCAGACAGGGCGCCGGGGAGCTGTTTTTT.

The chain carries TRBV7-9 and TRBJ2-3, with TRBD2 matching over 13 bases. The junction had 11 bases not matched to a gene; V was cut back by 4 bases and J by 4 bases. This CDR3 contains 18 residues. Germline V lookup: CDR1 SEHNR, CDR2 FQNEAQ (reference sequence). CDR3 in DNA: TGTGCCAGCAGCTCACTAGCGGGGGGGCTTACGGGACCAGATACGCAGTATTTT. It yields the protein CASSSLAGGLTGPDTQYF.

The chain combines TRBV5-6 with TRBJ2-1; D ambiguous. Trimming cost V 4 bases and J 6 bases, with 17 bases left between them. CDR3 length: 15 residues. Germline CDR1 is SGHDT and CDR2 is YYEEEE. The CDR3 DNA is TGTGCCAGCAGCCCCAAAGAAAGACCCCCCAATGAGCAGTTCTTC. Its translation is CASSPKERPPNEQFF.

The chain carries TRBV7-2 and TRBJ1-2, with D possibly TRBD1 on 5 matching bases. CDR1 and CDR2 (germline): SGHTA, FQGNSA. The CDR3 loop spans 16 amino acids. Trimming removed 2 bases from V and 6 bases from J, with 19 bases in between. The chain's CDR3 is CASSLSPGRRSDGYTF. CDR3 coding DNA: TGTGCCAGCAGCTTAAGCCCGGGACGGAGGAGTGATGGCTACACCTTC.

The rearrangement joins TRBV3-1 (or the pseudogene TRBV3-2) to TRBJ2-7; the D is unclear. The V gene lost 0 bases and the J gene lost 4 bases, with 13 bases spanning the gap. The CDR3 runs 15 residues. Germline V CDR1 and CDR2: LGHDT, YNNKEL (reference sequence). As DNA, the CDR3 is TGTGCCAGCAGCCAAGATGTAGTGGCCCCTTACGAGCAGTACTTC. This encodes CASSQDVVAPYEQYF.

The V and J genes are TRBV18 and TRBJ2-1; possible D gene TRBD2, 7 bases. This CDR3 has 16 residues. Germline CDR1 is KGHSH and CDR2 is LQKENI. V was shortened by 5 bases and J by 4 bases, with 18 bases between the two germline ends. This CDR3 is CASSVNRGAGYNEQFF. DNA for the CDR3: TGTGCCAGCTCAGTCAACCGGGGGGCGGGGTACAATGAGCAGTTCTTC. Looking up the rest from reference TRBV18 and TRBJ2-1 gives the full variable domain: NAGVMQNPRHLVRRRGQEARLRCSPMKGHSHVYWYRQLPEEGLKFMVYLQKENIIDESGMPKERFSAEFPKEGPSILRIQQVVRGDSAAYFCASSVNRGAGYNEQFFGPGTRLTVL.

The rearrangement links TRBV19 to TRBJ1-6; the match to TRBD1 covers 8 bases. With V trimmed by 5 bases and J by 2 bases, 5 bases remained unmatched. Germline lookup yields CDR1 LNHDA and CDR2 SQIVND (reference sequence). The CDR3 is made up of 16 amino acids. As DNA, the CDR3 is TGTGCCAGTAGTCCCGGACAGGGTCCCTATAATTCACCCCTCCACTTT. Translation gives CASSPGQGPYNSPLHF.